The 19 T cell receptor beta chains reported below all come from one sample, sequenced in a study of blood T cells in healthy people across ages. Primed by a sample-barcoded 5' primer and a J-beta primer mix, a second PCR proceeded for about 6 to 12 cycles. One entry per CDR3 protein results from TCRdb running MiXCR on the 5' RACE reads. The table records about 1.8 million distinct CDR3 sequences, about 49% of them present only once. Sequencing was carried out using blood. Source of these receptors: a woman in her thirties or forties in good health.

The chain recombines TRBV19 with TRBJ2-2; maybe TRBD1 (6 bases). The germline gives CDR1 LNHDA, CDR2 SQIVND (reference sequence). V was cut by 3 bases and J by 3 bases, with 11 bases left in between. The CDR3 runs 15 residues. The CDR3 DNA reads TGTGCCAGTAGTATGTTAGGGGGATACACCGGGGAGCTGTTTTTT. This sequence encodes CASSMLGGYTGELFF.

In its sample, this clonotype was seen once. The chain employs TRBV6-5 and TRBJ2-1; 8 bases agree with TRBD2. CDR1 and CDR2 from the germline V gene are MNHEY and SVGAGI. The CDR3 is 18 residues long. V lost 2 bases and J lost 4; bases outside the gene matches: 13. CDR3 sequence reads: CASSYRAGVGPLYNEQFF. The CDR3 nucleotides are TGTGCCAGCAGTTACCGAGCGGGGGTGGGCCCACTATACAATGAGCAGTTCTTC.

This clonotype occurred a few times. The chain has TRBV5-1 and TRBJ2-3; weak D call: TRBD2 (6 bases). Trimming took 4 bases from V and 0 from J, leaving 15 bases between them. This CDR3 contains 16 residues. CDR1 and CDR2 (germline): SGHRS, YFSETQ. CDR3 sequence reads: CASSPLTGLSTDTQYF. Here the CDR3 DNA reads TGCGCCAGCAGCCCGTTAACGGGACTTAGCACAGATACGCAGTATTTT.

This chain uses TRBV18 with TRBJ2-6; D uncertain. Germline V gives CDR1 KGHSH, CDR2 LQKENI. V lost 6 bases, J lost 0 bases, and 18 bases lay in between. This CDR3 has 18 amino acids. The CDR3, as DNA: TGTGCCAGCTCCTTCGATCTCGCGAGGCTCTCTGGGGCCAACGTCCTGACTTTC. It specifies CASSFDLARLSGANVLTF. The full variable domain, with the rest looked up from reference TRBV18 and TRBJ2-6, is NAGVMQNPRHLVRRRGQEARLRCSPMKGHSHVYWYRQLPEEGLKFMVYLQKENIIDESGMPKERFSAEFPKEGPSILRIQQVVRGDSAAYFCASSFDLARLSGANVLTFGAGSRLTVL.

J is TRBJ2-3 and V is TRBV7-8; TRBD2 is a possible D gene (6 bases). V lost 5 bases, J lost 1 base, and 13 bases lay in between. This CDR3 region has 15 residues. CDR1 is SGHVS and CDR2 is FQNEAQ in the germline V gene. The CDR3 sequence: CASSAPGLRTDTQYF. DNA of the CDR3: TGTGCCAGCAGCGCACCGGGACTCCGCACAGATACGCAGTATTTT.

The genes are TRBV2 and TRBJ2-5; D is unresolved. Germline loops: CDR1 SNHLY, CDR2 FYNNEI. The germline V and J ends were trimmed by 3 bases and 5 bases, with 10 bases remaining between them. The CDR3 covers 13 residues. The CDR3 coding sequence is TGTGCCAGCAGTGATAACACTATGGAGACCCAGTACTTC. As protein: CASSDNTMETQYF.

This clonotype has ten or more counts. The rearrangement uses TRBV5-1 and TRBJ2-3; maybe TRBD2 (6 bases). This CDR3 is 14 amino acids long. Trimming took 3 bases from V and 3 from J, leaving 11 bases between them. Germline V gene lookup returns CDR1 SGHRS and CDR2 YFSETQ. In DNA, the CDR3 is TGCGCCAGCAGCTCCGGGACTCTAACAGATACGCAGTATTTT. Amino acids: CASSSGTLTDTQYF.

This rearrangement joins TRBV10-3 to TRBJ2-5, with D unresolved. Germline CDR1 reads ENHRY; CDR2 reads SYGVKD. The V end was cut by 0 bases, the J end by 2 bases, with 7 bases between. The CDR3 consists of 14 residues. Here the CDR3 DNA reads TGTGCCATCAGTGAGTCGATAGAGCAAGAGACCCAGTACTTC. This sequence encodes CAISESIEQETQYF.

This clonotype has only a few counts. V is TRBV12-3 or TRBV12-4 and J is TRBJ2-3; D might be TRBD1 (5 bases). V was shortened by 5 bases and J by 4 bases, with 7 bases between the two germline ends. The CDR3 consists of 12 residues. This CDR3 is CASSVTADTQYF. CDR3 coding DNA: TGTGCCAGCAGTGTGACAGCAGATACGCAGTATTTT.

J is TRBJ1-1 and V is TRBV20-1; 10 bases align to TRBD1. The V segment lost 5 bases and the J segment 5 bases; nucleotides outside the gene matches: 5. Germline values: CDR1 DFQATT, CDR2 SNEGSKA (reference sequence). This CDR3 is built from 13 residues. CDR3 amino acids: CSAPTGGRTEAFF. CDR3 nucleotides: TGCAGTGCTCCGACAGGGGGCCGGACTGAAGCTTTCTTT.

The V gene is TRBV20-1, the J gene TRBJ1-2; 8 positions match TRBD1. Trimming cost V 3 bases and J 3 bases; bases outside gene matches: 0. Germline CDR1 reads DFQATT; CDR2 reads SNEGSKA (reference sequence). The CDR3 runs to 12 residues. The CDR3 loop reads CSARGQDYGYTF. CDR3 DNA: TGCAGTGCTAGGGGACAGGACTATGGCTACACCTTC.

The chain combines TRBV6-5 with TRBJ1-1; D is perhaps TRBD1 (5 bases). The V gene's germline CDR1 is MNHEY and CDR2 SVGAGI. This CDR3 is 14 amino acids long. Between the trimmed V and J ends, which lost 5 bases and 0 bases, there was a span of 10 bases. CDR3 nucleotides: TGTGCCAGCAGTGGAGGGACGGTGAACACTGAAGCTTTCTTT. This encodes CASSGGTVNTEAFF.

In its sample, this clonotype was seen once. The chain has TRBV20-1 and TRBJ1-5; 10 nucleotides match TRBD1. The CDR3 length is 13 residues. Per the germline V gene, CDR1 is DFQATT and CDR2 is SNEGSKA (reference sequence). V shed 5 bases, J shed 6 bases, and the junction held 4 bases outside the gene matches. The CDR3 sequence is CSALDRGLQPQHF. The CDR3, as DNA: TGCAGTGCTCTTGACAGGGGGCTTCAGCCCCAGCATTTT.

There are a few counts of this clonotype. This chain uses TRBV18 with TRBJ2-5; 8 positions match TRBD1. Germline-derived CDR1 and CDR2 are KGHSH and LQKENI. This CDR3 comprises 16 residues. Losses at the gene ends were 2 bases for V and 0 bases for J; bases not matched to a gene: 5. The CDR3 sequence: CASSPRGQVYQETQYF. In DNA, the CDR3 is TGTGCCAGCTCACCAAGGGGACAGGTGTACCAAGAGACCCAGTACTTC.

This chain connects TRBV6-2 or TRBV6-3 to TRBJ1-2, with 11 bases lining up with TRBD1. There are 14 residues in the CDR3. The germline V gene has CDR1 MNHEY and CDR2 SVGEGT. The trim removed 7 bases at V and 8 bases at J, leaving 9 bases unmatched. CDR3 nucleotides: TGTGCCAGCACCAAGGACAGGGGGCTTTGGGGCTACACCTTC. Amino acid sequence: CASTKDRGLWGYTF.

The chain couples TRBV2 to TRBJ2-3, with D uncertain. Per germline, CDR1 SNHLY and CDR2 FYNNEI. This CDR3 is 11 amino acids long. V was pared by 1 base and J by 7 bases, with 3 bases between. The DNA of the CDR3 is TGTGCCAGCAGTGAAGGGTATACGCAGTATTTT. Its translation is CASSEGYTQYF.

This clonotype was detected a few times. The V and J genes are TRBV12-3 or TRBV12-4 and TRBJ2-5; 9 bases map to TRBD2. The CDR3 sequence is 17 residues long. V shed 3 bases and J 2 bases; nucleotides not matched to a gene: 10. CDR3 in amino acids: CASSLFQAGGGQETQYF. Here the CDR3 DNA reads TGTGCCAGCAGTTTGTTTCAAGCGGGGGGCGGACAAGAGACCCAGTACTTC.

This clonotype was detected only once. The chain has TRBV7-9 and TRBJ2-5; 9 bases align to TRBD2. The CDR3 consists of 15 residues. Germline loops: CDR1 SEHNR, CDR2 FQNEAQ (reference sequence). The V segment lost 0 bases and the J segment 5 bases; nucleotides outside the gene matches: 4. The CDR3 spells CASSLAASGAETQYF. The DNA of the CDR3 is TGTGCCAGCAGCTTAGCGGCTAGCGGGGCGGAGACCCAGTACTTC.

There are a few counts of this clonotype. This chain uses TRBV27 with TRBJ2-3; 10 nucleotides agree with TRBD1. J gave up 5 bases and V 7 bases, and 12 bases lay outside the gene matches. CDR3 length equals 16 residues. Germline CDR1 and CDR2: MNHEY and SMNVEV (reference sequence). This CDR3 is CASTANRWDRGDTQYF. CDR3 bases: TGTGCCAGCACCGCAAACCGCTGGGACAGGGGAGATACGCAGTATTTT.